These T cell receptor beta chains were read from a single sample in a study of T-cell memory formation after mild COVID-19. A single record per CDR3 protein comes from TCRdb applying MiXCR to the 5' RACE reads. Of 400,000 to 500,000 distinct CDR3 sequences in the sample, 15% to 20% were seen once. Sequencing was done on a sample of PBMCs or a T cell subset sorted from them (not recorded which). These receptors were taken from a young man who had mild COVID-19 (a few samples of this study predate the infection). Cell type and time point are not known. CDR3s include the opening cysteine and the closing phenylalanine or tryptophan.

>TRBV6-6|TRBJ2-1
CDSSYSSPGQGRNEQFF
>TRBV6-2/TRBV6-3|TRBJ2-3
CASRSGPYTQYF
>TRBV19|TRBJ2-7
CASTGGLSPYEQYF
>TRBV5-1|TRBJ2-3
CASSSAGAGGGDTQYF
>TRBV5-4|TRBJ1-2
CASSLANGSTNYGYTF
>TRBV12-3/TRBV12-4|TRBJ2-7
CASSLQGYEQYF
>TRBV28|TRBJ2-5
CASKLGGAMETQYF
>TRBV4-1|TRBJ1-5
CASSRSGSSNQPQHF
>TRBV3-1|TRBJ2-3
CSSSQVDRATDTQYF
>TRBV4-1|TRBJ2-3
CASSLPGGPTQYF
>TRBV6-5|TRBJ2-7
CASYGDSYEQYF
>TRBV6-6|TRBJ1-3
CASSRTGTGVLGNTIYF
>TRBV19|TRBJ1-2
CASTPTDPANYGYTF
>TRBV10-1|TRBJ2-2
CASRGNANTGELFF
>TRBV7-6|TRBJ2-7
CASSERDAGDEQYF
>TRBV5-1|TRBJ1-5
CASSLNPGQPQHF
>TRBV7-2|TRBJ1-2
CASSPSGPPTVRGYTF
>TRBV7-9|TRBJ2-5
CASSLQQETQYF
>TRBV27|TRBJ1-2
CASSPWNRVIYGYTF
>TRBV25-1|TRBJ2-5
CASSESWRLQETQYF
>TRBV4-3|TRBJ1-2
CASSQDPTGAYGYTF
>TRBV29-1|TRBJ1-1
CSVPSGRTEAFF
>TRBV12-3/TRBV12-4|TRBJ2-5
CASSFLEETQYF
>TRBV6-5|TRBJ1-3
CASSGTGGSGNTIYF
>TRBV3-1|TRBJ1-1
CASSFRDRPNTEAFF
>TRBV4-2|TRBJ1-5
CASSQVQGGRLNQPQHF
>TRBV6-2/TRBV6-3|TRBJ2-3
CASNDIARYTQYF
>TRBV12-3/TRBV12-4|TRBJ2-5
CASGFRGGQETQYF
>TRBV11-1|TRBJ1-1
CASRHQNTEAFF
>TRBV6-1|TRBJ2-5
CASRWPGGGAGETQYF
>TRBV7-2|TRBJ1-2
CASSLGMNGGNYGYTF
>TRBV5-4|TRBJ2-5
CASSLSARTSGKTQYF
>TRBV3-1|TRBJ2-4
CASSQEGVLKNIQYF
>TRBV6-1|TRBJ1-5
CASSEGTGGWQPQHF
>TRBV10-3|TRBJ2-2
CAIGKGGTGELFF
>TRBV6-6|TRBJ2-6
CASSYSASGANVLTF
>TRBV15|TRBJ1-1
CATSGRNTEAFF
>TRBV4-2|TRBJ1-5
CASSQDGTVEQPQHF
>TRBV10-2|TRBJ1-2
CASSDQGGRGYTF
>TRBV6-2/TRBV6-3|TRBJ2-1
CASSFGYAGREQFF
>TRBV29-1|TRBJ2-7
CSAGTVIGQYF
>TRBV7-8|TRBJ1-1
CASSPGVAGLNTEAFF
>TRBV11-2|TRBJ2-2
CASSLGGSAGELFF
>TRBV29-1|TRBJ2-2
CSALDTTGELFF
>TRBV12-3/TRBV12-4|TRBJ2-7
CATHIHILSEQYF
>TRBV5-1|TRBJ2-1
CASSLLAGGTSYNEQFF